Described below is a single T cell receptor (beta chain) sequence and its context. Antigen: not known. Profiling relied on immunoSEQ multiplex PCR, and the TCRdb table lists in-frame clones only, not all of them. This table holds around 40,000 clones, around 88% found once. With V trimmed by 0 bases and J by 6 bases, 1 base remained unmatched. The CDR3 is 15 residues long. Looked up from germline, CDR1 is KGHSH and CDR2 is LQKENI. The sample belongs to a study of T cells in localized non-small cell lung cancer. General observations from the study: Higher T cell density in the blood was associated with longer overall survival, whereas higher adjacent-lung clonality associated with shorter survival. Among the top 100 tumor clones, a median approximately 62 appeared in adjacent lung. Uninvolved adjacent lung showed the highest T cell clonality, exceeding tumor.

The TCR originated in a man between 40 and 75 years old with stage I lung adenocarcinoma. The sample here was peripheral blood, taken before any cancer treatment. V is TRBV18 and J is TRBJ1-5; 11 nucleotides line up with TRBD1. The CDR3 loop reads CASSPPGQGGQPQHF. In nucleotides, the CDR3 is TGTGCCAGCTCACCACCGGGACAGGGGGGTCAGCCCCAGCATTTT.